The 28 T cell receptor beta chains in this list originate from one sample, sequenced in a study of OX40 agonist ivuxolimab in advanced cancers. Sequencing was performed with immunoSEQ multiplex PCR; in TCRdb, only in-frame clones are kept and a portion is missing. The table has tens of thousands of clones, more than 80% seen once. The sequencing here drew on CD4+ or CD8+ T cells sorted from blood, taken in a trial of the OX40 agonist ivuxolimab. These receptors came from an adult with an advanced solid tumor such as melanoma, head and neck, liver or kidney cancer.

This chain links TRBV5-1 with TRBJ2-5; possibly TRBD2 for D (5 bases). The CDR3 extends over 13 amino acids. The V end lost 3 bases, the J end lost 2 bases, and 8 bases lay between the germline ends. Looked up from germline, CDR1 is SGHRS and CDR2 is YFSETQ. For the CDR3, the DNA is TGCGCCAGCAGCTCCGGGGAACAAGAGACCCAGTACTTC. Translated, it gives CASSSGEQETQYF.

V gene TRBV5-4 combines with J gene TRBJ1-3; D may be TRBD1 (5 bases). This CDR3 contains 14 residues. Trimming shortened V by 4 bases and J by 4 bases, and 12 bases separated the two germline ends. Germline V gene lookup returns CDR1 SGHNT and CDR2 YYREEE (reference sequence). The CDR3 DNA follows: TGTGCCAGCAGCATCAGGGCGGGAGGAAACACCATATATTTT. Protein: CASSIRAGGNTIYF.

This sequence joins TRBV5-1 and TRBJ2-3; D uncertain. Germline assignment: CDR1 SGHRS and CDR2 YFSETQ. Trimming stripped 1 base from V and 5 bases from J, with 2 bases between. The CDR3 consists of 11 residues. CDR3 bases: TGCGCCAGCAGCTTGTTAGATACGCAGTATTTT. Translated: CASSLLDTQYF.

In this sample, this clone turned up a few times. V and J are TRBV11-2 and TRBJ2-7; D uncertain. The CDR3 is 15 amino acids. The germline CDR1 and CDR2 sequences are SGHAT and FQNNGV. V lost 2 bases and J 0 bases, leaving 11 bases between the germline ends. The CDR3 DNA reads TGTGCCAGCAGCTTAATGTGGGATCACTCCTACGAGCAGTACTTC. Amino acid sequence: CASSLMWDHSYEQYF. The whole variable domain, filled in from reference TRBV11-2 and TRBJ2-7, reads EAGVAQSPRYKIIEKRQSVAFWCNPISGHATLYWYQQILGQGPKLLIQFQNNGVVDDSQLPKDRFSAERLKGVDSTLKIQPAKLEDSAVYLCASSLMWDHSYEQYFGPGTRLTVT.

The chain joins TRBV18 to TRBJ2-2, with TRBD1 matching over 7 bases. The CDR3 is 16 residues long. Germline values: CDR1 KGHSH, CDR2 LQKENI. V shed 2 bases and J 1 base; nucleotides not matched to a gene: 4. This chain's CDR3 is CASSPNGDRNTGELFF. Written as DNA, the CDR3 is TGTGCCAGCTCACCAAACGGGGACAGGAACACCGGGGAGCTGTTTTTT.

The rearrangement uses TRBV27 and TRBJ2-7, with D unresolved. V lost 3 bases and J 2 bases, leaving 8 bases between the germline ends. The germline V gene has CDR1 MNHEY and CDR2 SMNVEV (reference sequence). The length of the CDR3 is 13 residues. CDR3 nucleotides: TGTGCCAGCAGTTTGAAGTCAACCTACGAGCAGTACTTC. As protein: CASSLKSTYEQYF.

By proportion, this clone is medium-sized. This chain joins TRBV19 and TRBJ2-4, with 8 nucleotides matching TRBD1. Germline V gene data show CDR1 as LNHDA and CDR2 as SQIVND (reference sequence). This CDR3 is 13 amino acids long. Unmatched junction bases numbered 9, after V lost 6 bases and J lost 11 bases. As DNA, the CDR3 is TGTGCCAGTAGCCAGGGACAGGAGGCATTTCAGTACTTC. Protein sequence: CASSQGQEAFQYF. Together with reference TRBV19 and TRBJ2-4, the CDR3 gives the full variable domain: DGGITQSPKYLFRKEGQNVTLSCEQNLNHDAMYWYRQDPGQGLRLIYYSQIVNDFQKGDIAEGYSVSREKKESFPLTVTSAQKNPTAFYLCASSQGQEAFQYFGAGTRLSVL.

This clone was picked up one time. The DNA of the CDR3 is TGTGCCAGCAGCCCAGGAGGCTATGGCTACACCTTC. Protein product: CASSPGGYGYTF. The chain carries TRBV6-5 and TRBJ1-2, with unresolved D. With 6 bases removed from V and 4 bases from J, the gap between germline ends came to 9 bases. Germline CDR1 and CDR2: MNHEY and SVGAGI. CDR3 length: 12 residues.

This chain joins TRBV2 and TRBJ2-1; possible D gene TRBD2, 6 bases. V lost 2 bases, J lost 10 bases, and 9 bases lay in between. The CDR3 is 12 amino acids. Germline V lookup: CDR1 SNHLY, CDR2 FYNNEI. Here the CDR3 reads CASSELGGEQFF. CDR3 in DNA: TGTGCCAGCAGTGAACTTGGGGGGGAGCAGTTCTTC.

The gene calls are TRBV5-1 and TRBJ1-3; weak D call: TRBD1 (6 bases). Trimming stripped 4 bases from V and 5 bases from J, with 13 bases between. The CDR3 has 14 amino acids. Germline lookup yields CDR1 SGHRS and CDR2 YFSETQ. As DNA, the CDR3 is TGCGCCAGCAGCCCCGGACAGATCAGAAACACCATATATTTT. Translating gives CASSPGQIRNTIYF.

The V and J genes are TRBV28 and TRBJ2-1; D tentatively reads TRBD1 or TRBD2 (5 bases each). The V gene's germline CDR1 is MDHEN and CDR2 SYDVKM. The V and J ends lost 3 bases and 8 bases respectively, with 26 bases between them. The CDR3 totals 18 residues. CDR3 nucleotide sequence: TGTGCCAGCAGTTTCCGGGTCGCCTTAGGGGACCTAAGGGATGAGCAGTTCTTC. It codes for CASSFRVALGDLRDEQFF. The full variable domain, in which reference TRBV28 and TRBJ2-1 provide the parts outside the CDR3, is DVKVTQSSRYLVKRTGEKVFLECVQDMDHENMFWYRQDPGLGLRLIYFSYDVKMKEKGDIPEGYSVSREKKERFSLILESASTNQTSMYLCASSFRVALGDLRDEQFFGPGTRLTVL.

The chain links TRBV28 to TRBJ1-1, with a tentative D call TRBD1 (5 bases). The germline V gene encodes CDR1 MDHEN and CDR2 SYDVKM. The CDR3 is 12 residues long. Trimming shortened V by 6 bases and J by 9 bases, and 14 bases separated the two germline ends. The DNA of the CDR3 is TGTGCCAGCAGGCGGGACGACCAGAAAGCTTTCTTT. Amino acids: CASRRDDQKAFF.

This clone was seen more than once but under ten times. The J gene is TRBJ1-2, the V gene TRBV6-1, with a weak D call TRBD1 (5 bases). The CDR3 runs 14 residues. The V end was cut by 1 base, the J end by 6 bases, with 12 bases between. Germline CDR1 reads MNHNS; CDR2 reads SASEGT. The CDR3 region has the DNA TGTGCCAGCAGTGAAGGACGGGGCTCCGATGGCTACACCTTC. Amino acid sequence: CASSEGRGSDGYTF.

The genes are TRBV5-1 and TRBJ1-1; 11 bases match TRBD1. The CDR3 is 16 residues long. J lost 4 bases, V lost 4 bases, and 9 bases had no gene match. The V gene's germline CDR1 is SGHRS and CDR2 YFSETQ. This chain's CDR3 is CASSNRDRGIVTEAFF. CDR3 in DNA: TGCGCCAGCAGCAACCGGGACAGGGGGATTGTCACTGAAGCTTTCTTT.

This clone was seen more than once but under ten times. The chain combines TRBV9 with TRBJ2-5, with 7 nucleotides matching TRBD2. Looked up from germline, CDR1 is SGDLS and CDR2 is YYNGEE. The CDR3 extends over 15 amino acids. The trim removed 4 bases at V and 5 bases at J, leaving 11 bases unmatched. The CDR3 DNA reads as TGTGCCAGCAGCCCACGGACTAGATTGGATGAGACCCAGTACTTC. This translates into CASSPRTRLDETQYF.

The chain couples TRBV7-9 to TRBJ2-3; 11 positions agree with TRBD2. V trimming: 2 bases; J trimming: 0 bases; junction bases outside the gene matches: 10. Germline CDR1 is SEHNR and CDR2 is FQNEAQ (reference sequence). The CDR3 runs to 19 residues. The CDR3 spells CASSLLAGGPTTSTDTQYF. The CDR3 DNA sequence: TGTGCCAGCAGCTTACTAGCGGGAGGACCTACAACTAGCACAGATACGCAGTATTTT.

This clone was found a few times. The rearrangement uses TRBV11-3 and TRBJ1-2, with 11 bases identical to TRBD1. From germline, CDR1 is SGHNT and CDR2 YENEEA. The CDR3 covers 18 residues. Germline trimming cut 2 bases from V and 3 bases from J; bases unmatched to any gene: 11. The chain's CDR3 is CASSLKAGTGGPYYGYTF. Written as DNA, the CDR3 is TGTGCCAGCAGCTTAAAGGCCGGGACAGGGGGGCCCTACTATGGCTACACCTTC.

The chain employs TRBV6-5 and TRBJ2-2; TRBD1 aligns across 9 bases. The V gene's germline CDR1 is MNHEY and CDR2 SVGAGI. CDR3 size: 15 residues. V was pared by 6 bases and J by 6 bases, with 8 bases of the junction left unmatched. CDR3 nucleotides: TGTGCCAGCAGCCGGGAACAGGGGGCCGCCGGGGAGCTGTTTTTT. It encodes CASSREQGAAGELFF.

The genes are TRBV15 and TRBJ2-7; 7 bases align to TRBD1. V lost 4 bases to trimming and J lost 9 bases; unmatched junction nucleotides: 18. Germline V CDR1 and CDR2: LNHNV, YYDKDF (reference sequence). The CDR3 totals 16 residues. CDR3: CATSMHPGTVLGAQYF. The CDR3 nucleotides are TGTGCCACCAGCATGCACCCAGGGACAGTACTGGGGGCGCAGTACTTC.

This rearrangement joins TRBV29-1 to TRBJ2-7, with no clear D. The CDR3 spans 13 residues. Germline V gene sequence: CDR1 SQVTM, CDR2 ANQGSEA. Trimming left V 6 bases short and J 5 bases short, with 17 bases between. The CDR3 region has the DNA TGCAGCGTGGGGTACCGGCCCATGGACGAGCAGTACTTC. Encoded protein: CSVGYRPMDEQYF.

The chain joins TRBV9 to TRBJ2-1; 10 bases map to TRBD2. The CDR3 sequence is 16 residues long. Germline V gene lookup returns CDR1 SGDLS and CDR2 YYNGEE. V lost 4 bases to trimming and J lost 8 bases; unmatched junction nucleotides: 12. As DNA, the CDR3 is TGTGCCAGCAGCCTTAGCGGGCTAGCGGGAGTCTATGAGCAGTTCTTC. Amino acid sequence: CASSLSGLAGVYEQFF.

This clone was detected once. The chain uses TRBV19 and TRBJ1-5; possible D gene TRBD1, 5 bases. V was clipped by 6 bases and J by 2 bases, with 20 bases between them. The CDR3 spans 17 residues. The germline gives CDR1 LNHDA, CDR2 SQIVND (reference sequence). The CDR3 bases are TGTGCCAGTAGCAGTGGGGACCAAGCCCGGCGCAATCAGCCCCAGCATTTT. Protein: CASSSGDQARRNQPQHF. The full variable domain, its missing parts supplied by reference TRBV19 and TRBJ1-5, is DGGITQSPKYLFRKEGQNVTLSCEQNLNHDAMYWYRQDPGQGLRLIYYSQIVNDFQKGDIAEGYSVSREKKESFPLTVTSAQKNPTAFYLCASSSGDQARRNQPQHFGDGTRLSIL.

The gene calls are TRBV11-3 and TRBJ1-1; D not certain. Germline lookup yields CDR1 SGHNT and CDR2 YENEEA. Trimming pared 0 bases from V and 10 bases from J, leaving 9 bases between. This CDR3 comprises 12 residues. The chain's CDR3 is CASSLEGNRAFF. CDR3 bases: TGTGCCAGCAGCTTAGAGGGAAATAGAGCTTTCTTT.

This clone has a handful of counts. Other DNA sequences within the sample encode an identical CDR3. This chain links TRBV7-3 with TRBJ1-1; D gene uncertain. From germline, CDR1 is SGHTA and CDR2 FQGTGA. CDR3 size: 15 residues. V was pared by 0 bases and J by 2 bases, with 10 bases between. The CDR3 coding sequence is TGTGCCAGCAGCTTAACCGGGGAGGGCAACACTGAAGCTTTCTTT. It translates to CASSLTGEGNTEAFF. The full variable domain, completed using reference TRBV7-3 and TRBJ1-1, is GAGVSQTPSNKVTEKGKYVELRCDPISGHTALYWYRQSLGQGPEFLIYFQGTGAADDSGLPNDRFFAVRPEGSVSTLKIQRTERGDSAVYLCASSLTGEGNTEAFFGQGTRLTVV.

This rearrangement joins TRBV28 to TRBJ1-2; no clear D. Trimming left V 2 bases short and J 4 bases short, with 5 bases between. Looked up from germline, CDR1 is MDHEN and CDR2 is SYDVKM. The CDR3 runs to 12 residues. DNA of the CDR3: TGTGCCAGCAGTTTAAAGGTCTATGGCTACACCTTC. Amino acid sequence: CASSLKVYGYTF.

This chain connects TRBV15 to TRBJ2-5; a weak D match, TRBD2 (5 bases). There are 17 residues in the CDR3. CDR1 is LNHNV, CDR2 YYDKDF, per germline (reference sequence). Trimming cost V 0 bases and J 5 bases, with 19 bases left between them. The CDR3 DNA is TGTGCCACCAGCAGAGATTTTGGTCAGAGGGTCCCTGAGACCCAGTACTTC. This translates into CATSRDFGQRVPETQYF.

This chain joins TRBV11-2 and TRBJ2-7; either TRBD1 or TRBD2 may supply D (6 bases each). Germline CDR1 SGHAT, CDR2 FQNNGV. Trimming cost V 2 bases and J 3 bases, with 11 bases left between them. The length of the CDR3 is 14 residues. The CDR3 spells CASSLNGGNYEQYF. The CDR3 DNA reads as TGTGCCAGCAGCTTAAACGGGGGCAACTACGAGCAGTACTTC. Filled out from reference TRBV11-2 and TRBJ2-7, the complete variable domain reads EAGVAQSPRYKIIEKRQSVAFWCNPISGHATLYWYQQILGQGPKLLIQFQNNGVVDDSQLPKDRFSAERLKGVDSTLKIQPAKLEDSAVYLCASSLNGGNYEQYFGPGTRLTVT.

This clone was detected once. The chain links TRBV11-1 to TRBJ2-3, with a possible D match to TRBD2 (6 bases). The CDR3 extends over 14 amino acids. CDR1 is SGHAT, CDR2 FQDESV, per germline (reference sequence). V dropped 6 bases and J dropped 0 bases, with 10 bases sitting between them. The CDR3 DNA follows: TGTGCCAGCAGTGGAGGGAGGAGCACAGATACGCAGTATTTT. Its translation is CASSGGRSTDTQYF. The full variable domain, completed using reference TRBV11-1 and TRBJ2-3, is EAEVAQSPRYKITEKSQAVAFWCDPISGHATLYWYRQILGQGPELLVQFQDESVVDDSQLPKDRFSAERLKGVDSTLKIQPAELGDSAMYLCASSGGRSTDTQYFGPGTRLTVL.